This is a list of T cell receptor beta chains from one sample in a study of blood T cells in healthy people across ages. A single record per CDR3 protein comes from TCRdb applying MiXCR to the 5' RACE reads. The profile shows 600,000 or so distinct CDR3 sequences, 40% to 55% of them singletons. Sequenced: blood. Source of these receptors: a man aged 80 or over in good health. Both conserved end residues are part of each CDR3.

TRBJ2-1	TRBV5-1	CASSPGLGSGNEQFF
TRBJ2-5	TRBV21-1	CASKGGRGKETQYF
TRBJ2-7	TRBV14	CASNQGQGSYNEQYF
TRBJ2-1	TRBV2	CASSGVGGRYNEQFF
TRBJ2-7	TRBV4-3	CASSLGTGREREQYF
TRBJ1-1	TRBV20-1	CSARDTLNTEAFF
TRBJ2-5	TRBV7-2	CASSPRGAQETQYF
TRBJ1-1	TRBV6-6	CASTITGPNTEAFF
TRBJ2-7	TRBV7-3	CASSFSAGTPYEQYF
TRBJ2-1	TRBV7-2	CASSFSGPYNEQFF
TRBJ1-4	TRBV7-8	CASSLVLSVEKLFF
TRBJ1-2	TRBV7-9	CASSLAPRGYTF
TRBJ2-3	TRBV5-1	CASSLWGTSGRAVDTQYF
TRBJ2-1	TRBV7-2	CASSWGRTSVYNEQFF
TRBJ2-3	TRBV3-1	CASSQYGAGDTQYF
TRBJ2-5	TRBV29-1	CSVGRSGGRETQYF
TRBJ1-1	TRBV4-3	CASSRHQGSTEAFF
NA	TRBV28	CASSYRRSEQYF
TRBJ2-1	TRBV10-3	CAISLPDRNSYNEQFF
TRBJ2-7	TRBV25-1	CASSATVGQGSYEQYF
TRBJ2-3	TRBV7-8	CASSYTRGDTQYF
TRBJ1-2	TRBV7-9	CASSPGGPWGYTF
NA	TRBV20-1	CSAKGTSGMETQYF
TRBJ2-1	TRBV6-5	CASSVTSGSWDEQFF
TRBJ2-7	TRBV7-2	CASSDRTTNEQYF
TRBJ1-6	TRBV20-1	CSAPRGSYNSPLHF
TRBJ1-2	TRBV28	CASSLGQGITYGYTF
TRBJ2-3	TRBV12-3/TRBV12-4	CASRALGTDTQYF
TRBJ2-1	TRBV3-1	CASSGPGNTEFF
TRBJ2-3	TRBV4-1	CASSLLGQSTDTQYF
TRBJ1-6	TRBV12-3/TRBV12-4	CASSLGRGGSPPHF
TRBJ2-5	TRBV3-1	CACSQDRGGEETQYF
TRBJ2-1	TRBV20-1	CSARRQGSPNEQFF
TRBJ1-5	TRBV11-1	CASSLGPDPQPQHF
TRBJ2-7	TRBV5-1	CASSSHGQVNSYEQYF
NA	TRBV5-1	CASSLPGQGDEQYF
TRBJ2-1	TRBV3-1	CASSLGQGGQFF
TRBJ2-1	TRBV20-1	CSAWSGAQGNEQFF
TRBJ1-2	TRBV30	CAWSVGNVGGYTF
TRBJ2-1	TRBV7-3	CASSSGTGSEQFF
TRBJ2-5	TRBV6-5	CASRLRGWYQETQYF
TRBJ2-1	TRBV27	CASSQTASGSHYNGQFF
TRBJ2-4	TRBV11-2	CASSSRQGVKNIQYF
TRBJ1-2	TRBV2	CASKADNYGYTF
TRBJ2-1	TRBV20-1	CSARGDREAYNEQFF
TRBJ1-1	TRBV7-2	CASSLARDVVSTEAFF
TRBJ1-6	TRBV10-3	CAISERSGGNSPLHF
TRBJ1-2	TRBV2	CASRGRPNYGYTF
TRBJ2-1	TRBV30	CAWSVSLTNNEQFF
TRBJ2-5	TRBV9	CASSLQGAGETQYF
TRBJ2-3	TRBV11-2	CASSSNGRASWADTQYF
TRBJ2-7	TRBV29-1	CSFGTGAYEQYF
TRBJ2-2	TRBV27	CASSPQVYGGLAGIFSGELFF
TRBJ1-4	TRBV24-1	CATSVGQGDLNEKLFF
TRBJ1-4	TRBV12-3/TRBV12-4	CASSPTDQRTNEKLFF
TRBJ2-7	TRBV2	CASSNGPTYEQYF
TRBJ2-3	TRBV19	CASSISGGTDTQYF
TRBJ1-2	TRBV12-3/TRBV12-4	CASSPQGAVPNYGYTF
TRBJ2-1	TRBV6-2/TRBV6-3	CATDPGLATNEQFF